The present entry profiles one T cell receptor (beta chain) with its context. The entry originates in a study of cytomegalovirus exposure and HLA in healthy donors. PCR used 60 Vbeta primers and 13 Jbeta primers. The repertoire was sequenced with immunoSEQ multiplex PCR; TCRdb's copy has only in-frame clones and lacks some. The sample records some 170,000 clones, 70% to 85% being singletons. The clonotype originates from a human donor in good health. The sequenced material came from PBMCs.

Here the CDR3 reads CASSLDPSADEQYF. The CDR3 DNA reads as TGTGCCAGCAGCTTAGATCCTAGCGCGGACGAGCAGTACTTC. This chain connects TRBV7-2 to TRBJ2-7, with D maybe TRBD2 (6 bases). CDR1 SGHTA and CDR2 FQGNSA come from the germline V gene. This CDR3 contains 14 residues. Trimming removed 1 base at V and 5 bases at J, with 12 bases between.